The T cell receptor beta chain under discussion was sequenced for a study of OX40 agonist ivuxolimab in advanced cancers. TCRdb's table, derived via immunoSEQ multiplex PCR, lists solely in-frame clones and lacks some. The repertoire holds around 76,000 clones, around 83% seen once, with about 8.6% in the top ten. The CDR3 loop spans 15 amino acids. Germline CDR1 is LNHDA and CDR2 is SQIVND (reference sequence). V lost 3 bases to trimming and J lost 1 base, with 13 bases between them. This chain joins TRBV19 and TRBJ2-7; D possibly matches TRBD1 or TRBD2 (5 bases each). Sequenced here: CD4+ or CD8+ T cells sorted from blood, sampled in a trial of the OX40 agonist ivuxolimab. The clonotype was recovered from an adult with an advanced solid tumor such as melanoma, head and neck, liver or kidney cancer. This chain's CDR3 is CASSISGAPSYEQYF. CDR3 coding DNA: TGTGCCAGTAGTATTTCCGGGGCACCTTCCTACGAGCAGTACTTC.